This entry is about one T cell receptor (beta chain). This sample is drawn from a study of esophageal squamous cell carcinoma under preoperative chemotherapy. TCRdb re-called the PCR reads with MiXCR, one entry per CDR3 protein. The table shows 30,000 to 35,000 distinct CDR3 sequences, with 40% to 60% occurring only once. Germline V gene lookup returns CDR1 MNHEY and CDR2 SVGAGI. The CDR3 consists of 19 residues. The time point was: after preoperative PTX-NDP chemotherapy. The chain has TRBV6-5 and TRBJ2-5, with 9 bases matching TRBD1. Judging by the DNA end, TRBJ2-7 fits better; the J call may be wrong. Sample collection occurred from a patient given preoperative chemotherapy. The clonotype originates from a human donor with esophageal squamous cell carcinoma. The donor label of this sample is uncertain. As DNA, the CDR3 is TGTGCCAGCAGTTCGACAAACCCACTTTTCGGGACAGGGTTTAACGAGCAGTACTTC. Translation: CASSSTNPLFGTGFNEQYF.